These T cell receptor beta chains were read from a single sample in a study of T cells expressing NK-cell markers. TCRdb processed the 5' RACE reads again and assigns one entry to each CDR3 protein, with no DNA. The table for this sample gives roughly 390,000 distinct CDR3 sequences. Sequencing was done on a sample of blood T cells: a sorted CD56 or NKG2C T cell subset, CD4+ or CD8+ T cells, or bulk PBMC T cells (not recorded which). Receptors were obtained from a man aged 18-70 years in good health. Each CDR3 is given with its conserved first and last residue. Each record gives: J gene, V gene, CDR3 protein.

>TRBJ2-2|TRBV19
CASSATGKGTGELFF
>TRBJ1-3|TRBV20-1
CSARVWGETGNTIYF
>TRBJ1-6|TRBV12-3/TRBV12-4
CASSPGGWRNSPLHF
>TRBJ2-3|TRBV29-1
CSVRMAGIADTQYF
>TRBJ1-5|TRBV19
CASSRVTGVRNQPQHF
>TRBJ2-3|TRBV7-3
CASSSSSSEQYF
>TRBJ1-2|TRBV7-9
CASSRIDRGDYGYTF
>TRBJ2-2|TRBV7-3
CASSETPGTVSGELFF
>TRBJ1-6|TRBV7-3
CASSLGQGTNSPLHF
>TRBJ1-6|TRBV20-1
CSAPEGRGGRNSPLHF
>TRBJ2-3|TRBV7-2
CASSSRGGQGLKDTQYF
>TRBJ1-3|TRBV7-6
CDGDGGTAGNTIYF
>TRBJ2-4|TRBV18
CASSRGSGEEKAIPKNIQYF
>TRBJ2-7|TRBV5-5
CASTGGVFGTGAYEQYF
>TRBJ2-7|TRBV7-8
CASSLAERGAYEQYF
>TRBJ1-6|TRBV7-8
CASSLTGSSYNSPLHF
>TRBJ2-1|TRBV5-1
CASSLAIVGGNEQFF
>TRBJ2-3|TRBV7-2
CASSLWAGRGADTQYF
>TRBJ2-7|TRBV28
CASSPMTGTGRYEQYF
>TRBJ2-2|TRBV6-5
CASILTPGGIATGELFF
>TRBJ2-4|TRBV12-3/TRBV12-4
CASRSGVGNIQYF
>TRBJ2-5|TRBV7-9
CASSTRQGRQETQYF
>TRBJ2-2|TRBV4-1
CASSQQAQTTGELFF
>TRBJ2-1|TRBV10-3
CAIKGSRDYNEQFF
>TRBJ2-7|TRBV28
CATRHRGPPYEQYF
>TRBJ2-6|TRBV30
CAWSLGGDYNVLTF
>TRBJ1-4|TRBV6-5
CASSYSNQVNEKLFF
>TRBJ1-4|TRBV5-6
CASSSSEKLFF
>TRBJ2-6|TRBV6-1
CATRTGGSGANVLTF
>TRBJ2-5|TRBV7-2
CASSPGPQGTQYF
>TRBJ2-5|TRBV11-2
CASTAGGSETQYF
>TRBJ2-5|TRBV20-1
CSARRPRQGGETQYF
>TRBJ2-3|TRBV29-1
CSVGRLRVGDTQYF
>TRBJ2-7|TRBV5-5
CASSLGTERQYF
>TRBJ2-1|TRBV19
CASSRGLAARDREQFF
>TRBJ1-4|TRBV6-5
CASSYQGQGMWKLFF
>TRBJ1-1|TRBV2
CASRTGSNTEAFF
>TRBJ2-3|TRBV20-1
CSAIRTTTDTQYF
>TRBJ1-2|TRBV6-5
CASRTGGYGYTF
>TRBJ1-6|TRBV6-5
CASSYRGGPGYPSPLHF
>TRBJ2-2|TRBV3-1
CASSRSGGGHGELFF
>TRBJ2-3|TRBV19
CASSGRQGDTDTQYF
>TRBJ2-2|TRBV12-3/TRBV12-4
CASSFPLQGGDTGELFF
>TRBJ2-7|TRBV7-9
CASSTVTGDYSYEQYF
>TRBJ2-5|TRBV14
CASSQDFAETQYF
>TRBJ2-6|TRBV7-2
CASSLLAGPSGANVLTF
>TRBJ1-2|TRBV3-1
CASSLRQASGGYTF
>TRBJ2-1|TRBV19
CASSQDSPRLGEQFF
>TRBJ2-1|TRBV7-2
CASSLSGEVRGSNEQFF
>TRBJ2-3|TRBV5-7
CASSFSPTSSTDTQYF
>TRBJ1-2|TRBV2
CASSYDRFQNYGYTF
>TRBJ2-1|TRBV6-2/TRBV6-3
CASSLGTSGVTEQFF
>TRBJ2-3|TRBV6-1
CASSVDGAVTQYF
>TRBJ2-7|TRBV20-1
CSAAPGLAGAPSYEQYF